This TCR beta chain appears in the sequencing data of a study of OX40 agonist ivuxolimab in advanced cancers. On the study more broadly: Every 2 weeks, patients received ivuxolimab intravenously, dosed at 0.01 to 10 mg/kg. Study-wide findings and caveats: Clonal expansion by week 6 occurred in CD4+ and CD8+ blood T cells (at 0.1 to 3.0 mg/kg).

CDR3 size: 14 residues. The germline V and J ends were trimmed by 3 bases and 0 bases, with 8 bases remaining between them. Germline CDR1 is MNHEY and CDR2 is SMNVEV (reference sequence). Details on this clone: The target antigen is unknown.

Measured with immunoSEQ multiplex PCR; TCRdb has only the in-frame clones, and not every one. The table has some 43,000 clones, around nine tenths seen once. This chain links TRBV27 with TRBJ1-1, with D unclear. The TCR originated in an adult with an advanced solid tumor such as melanoma, head and neck, liver or kidney cancer. The sample here was CD4+ or CD8+ T cells sorted from blood, taken in a trial of the OX40 agonist ivuxolimab. The CDR3 DNA sequence: TGTGCCAGCAGTTTGACGGAAATGAACACTGAAGCTTTCTTT. The encoded protein is CASSLTEMNTEAFF.